This TCR beta chain originates from a study of blood T cell repertoires in COVID-19 (dated by TCRdb to the early 2020s). Regarding the research as a whole: Samples covering the acute and convalescent phases of COVID-19 were provided by collaborators in the United States, Italy and Spain. The prospective study material was composed of cDNA or gDNA derived from T cells, B-cell-depleted T cells, or PBMCs. The dataset comprised deeply sampled blood TCRbeta repertoires from subjects exposed to, actively infected with, or recovered from COVID-19. A freely available public database, intended as a resource for researchers studying the immune response to SARS-CoV-2, is where the repertoires were released. Samples came from the ongoing ImmuneRACE study (first 160 participants) plus 1,254 subjects from 6 global collaborators. A de-identified subject ID, COVID-19 status, age in years and sex were almost always included in the sample metadata. Where HLA class I and class II types were available, the types were taken from metadata supplied by the sample provider, not from assay-based typing. Points the paper makes about the study in general: How much clinical and demographic metadata was included differed by source and by participant, and the metadata was provided uncurated.

Counted from cysteine to phenylalanine, this CDR3 has 13 amino acids. Kept here is only the CDR3 DNA, which spans 39 bases and is read in frame from base 1. Taken from the germline V gene, the CDR1 and CDR2 loops are MNHEY and SVGAGI. This clone came up once. Its recognized antigen is unknown. Its ends do not fully match the called genes, so a read error is possible. TCRbeta CDR3 regions were amplified from genomic DNA by means of the immunoSEQ Assay, a bias-controlled multiplex PCR. Regarding the original processing steps: Within the assay, amplification of reference gene primers was used to estimate how many nucleated cells each sample contained. To quantify the absolute abundance of each unique TCRbeta CDR3 rearrangement, sequence reads were collapsed and filtered. For each sample, productive Simpson clonality was calculated as the square root of Simpson's diversity index over productive rearrangements. TCRdb's version of the immuneACCESS table is confined to in-frame rearrangements and falls short of the full clone set. An unresolved V gene accounts for under half of the shortfall where checked; the remainder is of unknown origin. V and J calls and clone size are copied from that table; D and trimming were computed from the DNA. The sample table holds 350,000 to 450,000 clones, of which approximately 86% were seen once. The biggest ten clones account for about 3% of the sample.

The collaborating institutions used their own protocols to collect whole blood in K2EDTA tubes. For TCRbeta analysis, collaborator samples were shipped as frozen whole blood, as isolated PBMCs, or as DNA extracted from either sample type. What was sequenced was peripheral blood. This receptor was taken from a human donor in a cohort sampled during active COVID-19. Recombination joined TRBV6-5 with TRBJ1-2; confidence is insufficient to name the D gene. In nucleotides, the sequence is TGTGTCAGCAGCCCCTCTAAGCGGGGTGGCTACACCTTC. Its translation is CVSSPSKRGGYTF.